These 14 T cell receptor beta chains share one sample of origin, sequenced in a study of T cells in Graves' hyperthyroidism and ophthalmopathy. Amplified regions were TCR beta CDR3 sequences from RNA transcripts. Researchers ran a first-round RT-PCR on the TCR CDR3 using the HTBI primer set. In TCRdb, the multiplex PCR reads were re-called with MiXCR into one record per CDR3 protein. The sample holds around 610,000 distinct CDR3 sequences, under 15% seen once. Sample: blood. Receptors were obtained from a woman aged 40 to 50 with Graves' ophthalmopathy.

The sample holds many counts of this clonotype. The chain has TRBV6-1 and TRBJ2-7; 8 bases align to TRBD1. Germline CDR1 reads MNHNS; CDR2 reads SASEGT. Germline trimming cut 1 base from V and 12 bases from J; bases unmatched to any gene: 14. The length of the CDR3 is 15 residues. The CDR3 is CASSEVSGGVNPRYF. The CDR3 nucleotides read TGTGCCAGCAGTGAAGTCTCAGGGGGCGTTAATCCCCGGTACTTC.

Ten or more counts support this clonotype. The V gene is TRBV12-3 or TRBV12-4, the J gene TRBJ1-2, with 9 bases identical to TRBD1. CDR3 length: 15 residues. The trim removed 5 bases at V and 5 bases at J, leaving 9 bases unmatched. The CDR3 DNA reads TGTGCCAGCAGTATAACCGGGACAGGGCATTATGGCTACACCTTC. This encodes CASSITGTGHYGYTF.

As regards this clonotype: A much larger clone lies one base from this, so it may be a read error. This chain connects TRBV6-2 or TRBV6-3 to TRBJ2-5, with 8 bases fitting TRBD2. J gave up 5 bases and V 11 bases, and 19 bases lay outside the gene matches. Germline V gene sequence: CDR1 MNHEY, CDR2 SVGEGT. The CDR3 loop spans 16 amino acids. The CDR3 is CAATGTRAGAGETQYF. CDR3 sequence (DNA): TGTGCCGCTACGGGGACTCGAGCGGGAGCGGGGGAGACCCAGTACTTC.

This clonotype was observed many times. The chain combines TRBV12-3 or TRBV12-4 with TRBJ2-7, with D maybe TRBD1 (5 bases). The CDR3 has 14 residues. Trimming left V 5 bases short and J 2 bases short, with 13 bases between. CDR3 region: CASSPGFGPYEQYF. The CDR3, as DNA: TGTGCCAGCAGTCCAGGGTTTGGCCCCTACGAGCAGTACTTC.

In this sample, this clonotype turned up a few times. V is TRBV7-2 and J is TRBJ1-2; perhaps TRBD1 as D (6 bases). The CDR3 has 13 residues. Trimming removed 4 bases at V and 8 bases at J, with 14 bases between. CDR1 is SGHTA and CDR2 is FQGNSA in the germline V gene. The CDR3: CASSWSGDYGYTF. The CDR3 DNA sequence: TGTGCCAGCAGCTGGTCAGGGGATTACGGCTACACCTTC.

The chain uses TRBV6-2 or TRBV6-3 and TRBJ2-7; 9 nucleotides agree with TRBD2. The CDR3 totals 14 residues. Germline V gene lookup returns CDR1 MNHEY and CDR2 SVGEGT. V lost 8 bases, J lost 4 bases, and 9 bases stayed unmatched. CDR3 coding DNA: TGTGCCAGCGGTACCAGCGGGAGGAGGTACGAGCAGTACTTC. This gives the protein CASGTSGRRYEQYF.

This clonotype was detected only a few times. This chain uses TRBV18 with TRBJ1-1, with 8 nucleotides matching TRBD1. The CDR3 is 16 residues long. Looked up from germline, CDR1 is KGHSH and CDR2 is LQKENI. The V and J ends lost 2 bases and 6 bases, in that order; junction bases with no gene match: 11. Here the CDR3 reads CASSPVRGLTGAEAFF. The CDR3 coding sequence is TGTGCCAGCTCACCAGTCAGGGGGCTCACTGGGGCTGAAGCTTTCTTT. Complete variable domain (other parts from reference TRBV18 and TRBJ1-1): NAGVMQNPRHLVRRRGQEARLRCSPMKGHSHVYWYRQLPEEGLKFMVYLQKENIIDESGMPKERFSAEFPKEGPSILRIQQVVRGDSAAYFCASSPVRGLTGAEAFFGQGTRLTVV.

This clonotype was recorded at least ten times. V is TRBV20-1 and J is TRBJ1-1; the D gene is possibly TRBD1 (5 bases). The CDR3 sequence is 15 residues long. The germline V gene has CDR1 DFQATT and CDR2 SNEGSKA (reference sequence). Trimming took 1 base from V and 11 from J, leaving 23 bases between them. The CDR3 bases are TGCAGTGCTAGAGGCCAACCGGGACGTACGGGGCCTGCTTTCTTT. It yields the protein CSARGQPGRTGPAFF.

Ten or more counts support this clonotype. The chain joins TRBV7-9 to TRBJ2-7, with a weak D call TRBD2 (6 bases). The CDR3 loop spans 15 amino acids. Germline-derived CDR1 and CDR2 are SEHNR and FQNEAQ (reference sequence). The germline V and J ends were trimmed by 9 bases and 9 bases, with 27 bases remaining between them. The CDR3 region is CASTSGGIELLGQYF. CDR3 sequence (DNA): TGTGCCAGTACGTCTGGGGGGATAGAGTTGCTCGGGCAGTACTTC.

This clonotype came up a few times. The rearrangement links TRBV4-1 to TRBJ1-5; 9 nucleotides align to TRBD1. Germline loops: CDR1 MGHRA, CDR2 YSYEKL. The junction had 6 bases not matched to a gene; V was cut back by 2 bases and J by 4 bases. The CDR3 has 16 residues. CDR3 in DNA: TGCGCCAGCAGCCAAAGCCGGACAGGGGCGAATCAGCCCCAGCATTTT. Protein: CASSQSRTGANQPQHF.

This clonotype was recorded at least ten times. The V call is TRBV28, the J call TRBJ2-2; 9 positions agree with TRBD1. J lost 1 base, V lost 5 bases, and 14 bases had no gene match. The CDR3 loop spans 19 amino acids. Germline CDR1 and CDR2: MDHEN and SYDVKM. CDR3 coding DNA: TGTGCCAGCAGTGCACCACAGGGGGCGCGGGTAGGGAACACCGGGGAGCTGTTTTTT. Amino acid sequence: CASSAPQGARVGNTGELFF.

This chain uses TRBV4-1 with TRBJ2-7; 9 bases fit TRBD1. Germline CDR1 and CDR2: MGHRA and YSYEKL. CDR3 length: 15 amino acids. The trim removed 3 bases at V and 2 bases at J, leaving 5 bases unmatched. CDR3 in amino acids: CASSQTGTGPYEQYF. Here the CDR3 DNA reads TGCGCCAGCAGCCAGACCGGGACAGGGCCCTACGAGCAGTACTTC.

V and J are TRBV7-2 and TRBJ1-1; D gene ambiguous. Germline assignment: CDR1 SGHTA and CDR2 FQGNSA. CDR3 length: 14 amino acids. Trimming removed 7 bases from V and 1 base from J, with 13 bases in between. CDR3 amino acids: CASTLSAWNTEAFF. Written as DNA, the CDR3 is TGTGCCAGCACTCTATCGGCGTGGAACACTGAAGCTTTCTTT.

This clonotype was counted many times. The rearrangement joins TRBV19 to TRBJ1-1; D may be TRBD1 (5 bases). Deletions cut 1 base from V and 4 bases from J, with 13 bases between. Per the germline V gene, CDR1 is LNHDA and CDR2 is SQIVND (reference sequence). The CDR3 length is 15 residues. This CDR3 reads CASSIGSGGSTEAFF. Written as DNA, the CDR3 is TGTGCCAGTAGTATAGGCTCGGGGGGAAGCACTGAAGCTTTCTTT.